These 22 T cell receptor beta chains came from one sample sequenced in a study of tumor and adjacent non-tumor tissue in lung cancer. Three rounds of nested PCR, following a modified ARM-PCR protocol, produced the TCRbeta library. TCRdb re-analysed the multiplex PCR reads in MiXCR, keeping a single row per CDR3 protein. The data show over 110,000 distinct CDR3 sequences, with around 61% seen just once and about 18% held by the top ten. The template was RNA from unsorted bulk tissue. The specimen was lung tumor tissue. These receptors were taken from a man in his 60s with small cell lung cancer.

The chain joins TRBV7-9 to TRBJ2-1; 8 positions agree with TRBD2. Germline V gives CDR1 SEHNR, CDR2 FQNEAQ (reference sequence). CDR3 length: 14 residues. J lost 7 bases, V lost 4 bases, and 6 bases had no gene match. The CDR3 reads CASSSTSVGNEQFF. The CDR3 nucleotides read TGTGCCAGCAGCTCGACTAGCGTGGGGAATGAGCAGTTCTTC.

This clonotype has ten or more counts. The chain uses TRBV6-6 and TRBJ2-7, with D possibly being TRBD1 (8 bases). This CDR3 has 15 residues. The germline V and J ends were trimmed by 2 bases and 5 bases, with 16 bases remaining between them. CDR1 and CDR2 (germline): MNHNY, SVGAGI (reference sequence). The CDR3, as DNA: TGTGCCAGCAGTTACGGGGGGGACAGGAGTAACGAGCAGTACTTC. It is translated as CASSYGGDRSNEQYF.

The chain recombines TRBV7-8 with TRBJ2-7, with unresolved D. The V end was cut by 7 bases, the J end by 0 bases, with 19 bases between. The CDR3 totals 16 residues. The germline gives CDR1 SGHVS, CDR2 FQNEAQ. The CDR3 DNA is TGTGCCAGCACCGCCCCGTGGGGTACAAGCTCCTACGAGCAGTACTTC. Its protein product is CASTAPWGTSSYEQYF.

On this clonotype: A much larger clonotype is one base distant, so this may be a read error. V gene TRBV20-1 combines with J gene TRBJ2-3, with D possibly matching TRBD2 (7 bases). The V end was cut by 5 bases, the J end by 5 bases, with 20 bases between. Looked up from germline, CDR1 is DFQATT and CDR2 is SNEGSKA (reference sequence). The CDR3 spans 15 residues. CDR3 sequence reads: CSAEGRGGGRDTQYF. The CDR3 DNA is TGCAGTGCTGAGGGGAGAGGGGGAGGGCGAGATACGCAGTATTTT.

This clonotype was recorded a few times. One junction end disagrees with the germline gene, perhaps due to a read error. The genes are TRBV12-3 or TRBV12-4 and TRBJ1-2; D is undetermined. This CDR3 spans 12 amino acids. CDR3 amino acids: CASSSDRYGYTF. The CDR3 DNA follows: TGTGCCAGTAGTTCCGACCGCTATGGCTACACCTTC.

The chain has TRBV6-1 and TRBJ1-2; 8 bases align to TRBD1. Germline CDR1 and CDR2: MNHNS and SASEGT. V shed 2 bases, J shed 0 bases, and the junction held 2 bases outside the gene matches. The CDR3 consists of 15 residues. The CDR3 here is CASSEQGQANYGYTF. CDR3 nucleotides: TGTGCCAGCAGTGAACAGGGACAGGCTAACTATGGCTACACCTTC.

A remark on this clonotype: This may be a read error, as it is one base from a much larger clone. This rearrangement joins TRBV12-3 or TRBV12-4 to TRBJ2-1, with D hard to call. CDR3 length: 13 residues. Trimming shortened V by 7 bases and J by 4 bases, and 11 bases separated the two germline ends. The CDR3 here is CASMVVGYNEQFF. Here the CDR3 DNA reads TGTGCCAGCATGGTAGTGGGATACAATGAGCAGTTCTTC.

J is TRBJ1-6 and V is TRBV20-1; D is possibly TRBD1 (5 bases). This CDR3 is built from 15 residues. Trimming shortened V by 8 bases and J by 10 bases, and 24 bases separated the two germline ends. Germline values: CDR1 DFQATT, CDR2 SNEGSKA (reference sequence). CDR3 bases: TGCAGTACTCAAGATAGGCAGGTGTGGGGGTCACCCCTCCACTTT. The encoded protein is CSTQDRQVWGSPLHF.

The rearrangement joins TRBV11-2 to TRBJ2-1; D possibly corresponds to TRBD2 (6 bases). Germline V CDR1 and CDR2: SGHAT, FQNNGV. V lost 8 bases and J lost 1, with 12 bases in between. The length of the CDR3 is 14 residues. The CDR3 DNA reads TGTGCCAGCTGCGCCCTAGCGTCCTACAATGAGCAGTTCTTC. It translates to CASCALASYNEQFF.

The chain couples TRBV20-1 to TRBJ1-5, with D possibly matching TRBD1 (6 bases). CDR1 and CDR2 from the germline V gene are DFQATT and SNEGSKA (reference sequence). V lost 6 bases and J 7 bases, leaving 19 bases between the germline ends. CDR3 length: 14 amino acids. The CDR3 region is CSASGQLGGQPQHF. CDR3 sequence (DNA): TGCAGTGCCTCCGGACAGCTTGGGGGCCAGCCCCAGCATTTT.

As for this clonotype: No conserved phenylalanine or tryptophan ends this CDR3, so it is likely a read error. The DNA is left out, because the CDR3 cannot be placed on it with certainty; the CDR3 is given as TCRdb lists it. This chain joins TRBV11-3 and TRBJ1-1; the table's D call of TRBD1 was not tested on the DNA. CDR1 and CDR2 from the germline V gene are SGHNT and YENEEA. Counting both end residues, the CDR3 totals 13 amino acids. The CDR3 here is CASSLEGGTEVFY.

This clonotype was observed many times. The chain uses TRBV20-1 and TRBJ2-7; D gene unclear. CDR1 DFQATT and CDR2 SNEGSKA come from the germline V gene (reference sequence). V was cut by 5 bases and J by 4 bases, with 15 bases left in between. CDR3 length: 13 residues. The CDR3 reads CSAQHSDSYEQYV. CDR3 DNA: TGCAGTGCTCAGCACTCAGACTCGTACGAGCAGTACGTC.

This chain connects TRBV20-1 to TRBJ2-3; D is perhaps TRBD1 (5 bases). With the DNA end fitting TRBJ1-5 better, the J assignment may be wrong. Germline V lookup: CDR1 DFQATT, CDR2 SNEGSKA (reference sequence). This CDR3 has 17 amino acids. CDR3: CSAREKGLSEFTDTQHF. The CDR3 DNA sequence: TGCAGTGCTAGAGAAAAGGGGCTGTCTGAATTCACAGACACGCAGCATTTT.

Note on this clonotype: Germline is not matched at one junction end, which may reflect a read error. The chain couples TRBV20-1 to TRBJ2-3; D is ambiguous. The CDR3 covers 10 residues. Germline CDR1 DFQATT, CDR2 SNEGSKA (reference sequence). CDR3 loop: CSVTTDTHYF. In nucleotides, the CDR3 is TGCAGTGTTACTACAGATACGCACTATTTT.

This clonotype showed up many times. This rearrangement joins TRBV11-3 to TRBJ2-4, with D unclear. V gave up 5 bases and J gave up 1 base, with 15 bases separating them. There are 16 residues in the CDR3. Germline CDR1 and CDR2: SGHNT and YENEEA. The CDR3 coding sequence is TGTGCCAGCAGCCCCTTTACCGAGGAGGCCAAAAACATTCAGTACTTC. It translates to CASSPFTEEAKNIQYF.

As regards this clonotype: This sequence may be a read error, since a much larger clone differs from it by one base. The chain carries TRBV28 and TRBJ2-5; 7 bases are a match to TRBD2. This CDR3 contains 17 residues. CDR1 is MDHEN, CDR2 SYDVKM, per germline. The CDR3 region has the DNA TGTGCCATCAGTTTTTGGTCAGGCATGGGGGGGAAAGAGACCCAGTACTTC. Translating gives CAISFWSGMGGKETQYF.

Notes on this clonotype: This may arise from a read error, as a much more abundant clone is one base away. The chain recombines TRBV6-1 with TRBJ2-7; unclear D gene. The germline V and J ends were trimmed by 2 bases and 2 bases, with 10 bases remaining between them. Germline V gene sequence: CDR1 MNHNS, CDR2 SASEGT. This CDR3 region has 14 residues. In nucleotides, the CDR3 is TGTGCCAGCAGTGAATCTGTAGGGACCTACGAGCAGTACGTC. This translates into CASSESVGTYEQYV.

The V and J genes are TRBV19 and TRBJ2-5; 11 bases are a match to TRBD2. The CDR3 is 13 residues long. Germline CDR1 LNHDA, CDR2 SQIVND (reference sequence). The V gene end was trimmed by 6 bases and the J gene end by 7 bases; junction bases not matched to a gene: 4. The CDR3 loop reads CASRLAGGGTQYF. CDR3 DNA: TGTGCCAGTAGGCTAGCGGGAGGAGGGACCCAGTACTTC.

Details on this clonotype: A single base separates this from a much larger clone, so it may be a read error. The chain is built from TRBV29-1 and TRBJ2-3; tentatively, D is TRBD1 (6 bases). Germline V gives CDR1 SQVTM, CDR2 ANQGSEA. The CDR3 consists of 14 residues. CDR3 coding DNA: TGCAACATTTCCAGGGGAGCCCGCACAGATACGCAGTATTTT. This gives the protein CNISRGARTDTQYF.

The genes are TRBV12-3 or TRBV12-4 and TRBJ2-1; D ambiguous. The CDR3 runs 11 residues. The CDR3: CVGSFTGEQFF. The DNA for the CDR3 is TGTGTCGGCAGTTTCACCGGGGAGCAGTTCTTC.

On this clonotype: This CDR3 is missing its conserved last phenylalanine or tryptophan, likely due to a read error. This rearrangement joins TRBV10-3 to TRBJ2-5; D is unresolved. The CDR3 is 14 residues long. Germline V lookup: CDR1 ENHRY, CDR2 SYGVKD. CDR3 region: CDISELNNQETQYL. CDR3 DNA: TGTGACATCAGTGAGTTGAACAACCAAGAGACCCAGTACTTA.

In the case of this clonotype: One end of the junction is discordant with germline, which a read error may explain. This chain connects TRBV11-2 to TRBJ2-3, with unresolved D. The V gene's germline CDR1 is SGHAT and CDR2 FQNNGV. The CDR3 is made up of 13 amino acids. DNA of the CDR3: TGTGCTAGCAGCCTTAGCCTCCCAGATACGCAGTATTTT. Its translation: CASSLSLPDTQYF. Full variable domain (rest looked up from reference TRBV11-2 and TRBJ2-3): EAGVAQSPRYKIIEKRQSVAFWCNPISGHATLYWYQQILGQGPKLLIQFQNNGVVDDSQLPKDRFSAERLKGVDSTLKIQPAKLEDSAVYLCASSLSLPDTQYFGPGTRLTVL.